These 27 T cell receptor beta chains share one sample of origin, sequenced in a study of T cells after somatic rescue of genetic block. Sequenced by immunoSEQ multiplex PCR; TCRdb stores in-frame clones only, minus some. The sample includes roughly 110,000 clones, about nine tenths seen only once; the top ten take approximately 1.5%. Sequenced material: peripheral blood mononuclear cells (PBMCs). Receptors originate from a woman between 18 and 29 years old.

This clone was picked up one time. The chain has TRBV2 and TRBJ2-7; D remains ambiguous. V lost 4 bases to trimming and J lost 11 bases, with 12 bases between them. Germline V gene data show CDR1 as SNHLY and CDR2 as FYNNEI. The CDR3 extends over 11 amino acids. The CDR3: CASSATAREYF. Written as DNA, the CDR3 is TGTGCCAGCAGTGCGACGGCCCGGGAGTACTTC.

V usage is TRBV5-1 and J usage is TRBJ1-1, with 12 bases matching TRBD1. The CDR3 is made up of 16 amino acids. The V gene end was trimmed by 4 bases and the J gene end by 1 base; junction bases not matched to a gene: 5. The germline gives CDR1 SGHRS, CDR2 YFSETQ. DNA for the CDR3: TGCGCCAGCAGCCTCGGGACAGGGGGCCGGAACACTGAAGCTTTCTTT. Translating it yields CASSLGTGGRNTEAFF.

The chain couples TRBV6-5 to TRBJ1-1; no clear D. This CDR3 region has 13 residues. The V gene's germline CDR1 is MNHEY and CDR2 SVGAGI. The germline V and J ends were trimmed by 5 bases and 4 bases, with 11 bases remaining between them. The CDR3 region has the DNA TGTGCCAGCAGTCCTCCGCCTCGCACTGAAGCTTTCTTT. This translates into CASSPPPRTEAFF.

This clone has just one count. CDR3 sequence (DNA): TGTGCCAGCAGCCCAGGACACTCCACGGGTTACGGCTACACCTTC. Amino acids: CASSPGHSTGYGYTF. This sequence joins TRBV7-3 and TRBJ1-2; D is perhaps TRBD1 (5 bases). Trimming took 5 bases from V and 8 from J, leaving 21 bases between them. Germline CDR1 and CDR2: SGHTA and FQGTGA. The CDR3 is 15 amino acids.

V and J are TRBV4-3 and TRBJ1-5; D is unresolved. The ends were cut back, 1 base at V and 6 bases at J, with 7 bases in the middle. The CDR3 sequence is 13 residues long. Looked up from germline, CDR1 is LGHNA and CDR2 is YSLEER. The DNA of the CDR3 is TGCGCCAGCAGCCAAGGAGGATCTCAGCCCCAGCATTTT. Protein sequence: CASSQGGSQPQHF.

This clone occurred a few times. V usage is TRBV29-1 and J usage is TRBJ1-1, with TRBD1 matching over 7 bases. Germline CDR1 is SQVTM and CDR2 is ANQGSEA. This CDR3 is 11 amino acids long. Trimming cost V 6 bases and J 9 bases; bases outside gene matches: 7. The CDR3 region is CSVGDSPQAFF. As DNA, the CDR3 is TGCAGCGTGGGGGACAGCCCCCAAGCTTTCTTT.

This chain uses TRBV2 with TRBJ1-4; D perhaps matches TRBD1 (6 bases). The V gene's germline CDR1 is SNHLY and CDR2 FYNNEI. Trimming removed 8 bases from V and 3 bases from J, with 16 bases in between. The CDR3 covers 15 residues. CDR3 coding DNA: TGTGCCAGCGAGGAGGGGGGGCAGTCTAATGAAAAACTGTTTTTT. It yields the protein CASEEGGQSNEKLFF.

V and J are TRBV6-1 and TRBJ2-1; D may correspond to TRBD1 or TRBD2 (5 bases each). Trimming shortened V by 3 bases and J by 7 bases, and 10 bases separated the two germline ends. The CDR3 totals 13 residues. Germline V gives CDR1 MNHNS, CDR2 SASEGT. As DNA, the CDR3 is TGTGCCAGCAGTGAGTTCGGGGCTAATGAGCAGTTCTTC. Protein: CASSEFGANEQFF.

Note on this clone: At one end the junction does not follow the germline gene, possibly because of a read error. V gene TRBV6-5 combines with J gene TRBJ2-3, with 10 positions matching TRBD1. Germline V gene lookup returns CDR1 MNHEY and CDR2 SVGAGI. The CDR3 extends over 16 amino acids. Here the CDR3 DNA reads TGTGCCGGCAGTTACTCCTCAGGGACAGGGGCAGATACGCAGTATTTT. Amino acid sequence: CAGSYSSGTGADTQYF.

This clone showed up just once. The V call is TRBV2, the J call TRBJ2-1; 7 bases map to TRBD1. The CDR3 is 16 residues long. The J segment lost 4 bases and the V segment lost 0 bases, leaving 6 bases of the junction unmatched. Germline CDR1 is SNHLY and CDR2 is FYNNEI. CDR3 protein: CASSEARTGDYNEQFF. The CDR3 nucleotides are TGTGCCAGCAGTGAAGCGCGAACAGGGGATTACAATGAGCAGTTCTTC.

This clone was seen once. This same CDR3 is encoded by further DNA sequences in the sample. As DNA, the CDR3 is TGTGCCAGCAGTTACTCAGAGAACACTGAAGCTTTCTTT. Protein product: CASSYSENTEAFF. V is TRBV6-5 and J is TRBJ1-1; D ambiguous. The CDR3 has 13 amino acids. The germline V gene encodes CDR1 MNHEY and CDR2 SVGAGI. Trimming cost V 0 bases and J 1 base, with 3 bases left between them.

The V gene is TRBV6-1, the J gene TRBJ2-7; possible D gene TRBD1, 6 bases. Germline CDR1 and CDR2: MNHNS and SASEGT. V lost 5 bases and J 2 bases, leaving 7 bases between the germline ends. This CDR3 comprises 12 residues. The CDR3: CASSTGPYEQYF. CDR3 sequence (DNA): TGTGCCAGCAGTACAGGGCCCTACGAGCAGTACTTC.

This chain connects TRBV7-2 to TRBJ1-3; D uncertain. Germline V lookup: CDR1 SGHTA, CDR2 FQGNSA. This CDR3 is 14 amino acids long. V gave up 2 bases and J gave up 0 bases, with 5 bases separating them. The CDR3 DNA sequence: TGTGCCAGCAGCTTATTTAACTCTGGAAACACCATATATTTT. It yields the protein CASSLFNSGNTIYF.

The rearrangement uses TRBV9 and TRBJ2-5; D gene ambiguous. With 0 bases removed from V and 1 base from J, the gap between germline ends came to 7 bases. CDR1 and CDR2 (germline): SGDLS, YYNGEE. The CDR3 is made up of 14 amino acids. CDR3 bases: TGTGCCAGCAGCGTAGGACGGATCCAAGAGACCCAGTACTTC. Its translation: CASSVGRIQETQYF.

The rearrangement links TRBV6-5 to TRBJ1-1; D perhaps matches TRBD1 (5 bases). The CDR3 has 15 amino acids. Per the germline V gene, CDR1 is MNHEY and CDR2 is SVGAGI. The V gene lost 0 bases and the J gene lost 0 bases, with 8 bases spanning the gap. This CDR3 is CASSYSGTVNTEAFF. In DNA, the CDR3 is TGTGCCAGCAGTTACTCCGGGACGGTGAACACTGAAGCTTTCTTT.

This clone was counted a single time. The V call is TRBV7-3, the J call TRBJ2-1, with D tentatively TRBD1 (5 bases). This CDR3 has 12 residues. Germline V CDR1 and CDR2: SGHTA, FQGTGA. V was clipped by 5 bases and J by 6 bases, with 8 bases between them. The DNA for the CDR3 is TGTGCCAGCAGCCTGACAGTCAATGAGCAGTTCTTC. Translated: CASSLTVNEQFF.

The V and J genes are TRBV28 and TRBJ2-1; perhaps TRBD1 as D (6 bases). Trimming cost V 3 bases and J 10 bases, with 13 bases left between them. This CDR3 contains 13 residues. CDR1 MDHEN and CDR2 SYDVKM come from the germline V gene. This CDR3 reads CASSLASQGEQFF. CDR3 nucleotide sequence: TGTGCCAGCAGTTTGGCCAGCCAGGGGGAGCAGTTCTTC.

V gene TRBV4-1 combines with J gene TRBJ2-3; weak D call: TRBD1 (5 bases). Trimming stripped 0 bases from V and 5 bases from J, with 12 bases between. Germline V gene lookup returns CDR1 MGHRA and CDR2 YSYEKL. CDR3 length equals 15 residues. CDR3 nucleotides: TGCGCCAGCAGCCAAGATGGCAGGGATGTAGATACGCAGTATTTT. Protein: CASSQDGRDVDTQYF.

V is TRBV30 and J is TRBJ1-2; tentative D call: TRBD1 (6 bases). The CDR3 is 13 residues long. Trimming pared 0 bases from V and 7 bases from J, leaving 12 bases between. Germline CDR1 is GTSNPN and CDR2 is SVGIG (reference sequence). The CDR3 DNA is TGTGCCTGGAGTGTAGAGGAGGGGGGTGGCTACACCTTC. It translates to CAWSVEEGGGYTF.

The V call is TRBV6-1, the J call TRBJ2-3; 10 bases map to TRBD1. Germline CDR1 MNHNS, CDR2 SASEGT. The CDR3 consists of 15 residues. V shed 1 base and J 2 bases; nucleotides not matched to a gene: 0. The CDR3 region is CASSEGQGATDTQYF. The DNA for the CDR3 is TGTGCCAGCAGTGAAGGACAGGGGGCCACAGATACGCAGTATTTT.

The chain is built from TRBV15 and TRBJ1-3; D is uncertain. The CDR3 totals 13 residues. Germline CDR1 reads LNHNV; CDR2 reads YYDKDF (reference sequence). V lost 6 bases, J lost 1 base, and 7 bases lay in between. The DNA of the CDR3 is TGTGCCACCAGAACGGGATCTGGAAACACCATATATTTT. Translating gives CATRTGSGNTIYF.

As DNA, the CDR3 is TGTGCCAGCAGCTTCACCTCCGGGACTAGCGGGGACACAGATACGCAGTATTTT. Protein product: CASSFTSGTSGDTDTQYF. V usage is TRBV7-9 and J usage is TRBJ2-3; 13 bases are a match to TRBD2. This CDR3 has 18 residues. The ends lost 3 bases at V and 2 bases at J; junction bases unmatched: 8. Per germline, CDR1 SEHNR and CDR2 FQNEAQ (reference sequence). Filled out from reference TRBV7-9 and TRBJ2-3, the complete variable domain reads DTGVSQNPRHKITKRGQNVTFRCDPISEHNRLYWYRQTLGQGPEFLTYFQNEAQLEKSRLLSDRFSAERPKGSFSTLEIQRTEQGDSAMYLCASSFTSGTSGDTDTQYFGPGTRLTVL.

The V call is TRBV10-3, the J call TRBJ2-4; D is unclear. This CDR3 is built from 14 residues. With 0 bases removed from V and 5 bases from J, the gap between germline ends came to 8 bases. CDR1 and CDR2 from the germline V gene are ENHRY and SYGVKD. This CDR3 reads CAISESMTQNIQYF. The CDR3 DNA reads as TGTGCCATCAGTGAGTCTATGACCCAAAACATTCAGTACTTC.

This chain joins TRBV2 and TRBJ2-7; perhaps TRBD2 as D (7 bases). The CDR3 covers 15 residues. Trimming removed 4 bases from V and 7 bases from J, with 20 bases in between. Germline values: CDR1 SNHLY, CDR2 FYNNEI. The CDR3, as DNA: TGTGCCAGCAGTGCTAGGCGGGGGCTTGGTCGGGAGCAGTACTTC. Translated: CASSARRGLGREQYF.

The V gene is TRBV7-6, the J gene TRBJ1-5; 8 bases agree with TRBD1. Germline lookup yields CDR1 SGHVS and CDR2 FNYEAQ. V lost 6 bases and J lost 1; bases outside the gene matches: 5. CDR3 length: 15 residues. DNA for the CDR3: TGTGCCAGCAGTACTACAGGGGGGAGCAATCAGCCCCAGCATTTT. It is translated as CASSTTGGSNQPQHF.

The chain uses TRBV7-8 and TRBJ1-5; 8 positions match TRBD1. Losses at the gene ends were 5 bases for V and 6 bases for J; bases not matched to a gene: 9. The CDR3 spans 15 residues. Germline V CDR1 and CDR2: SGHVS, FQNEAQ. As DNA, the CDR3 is TGTGCCAGCAGCCAAACCCGGACAGGGTTTCAGCCCCAGCATTTT. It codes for CASSQTRTGFQPQHF.

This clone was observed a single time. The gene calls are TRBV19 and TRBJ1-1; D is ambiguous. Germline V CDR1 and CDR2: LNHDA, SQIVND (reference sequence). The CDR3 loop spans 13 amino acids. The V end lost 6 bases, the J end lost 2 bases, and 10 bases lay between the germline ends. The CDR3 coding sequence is TGTGCCAGTAGCCTGTCTGATAACACTGAAGCTTTCTTT. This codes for CASSLSDNTEAFF.